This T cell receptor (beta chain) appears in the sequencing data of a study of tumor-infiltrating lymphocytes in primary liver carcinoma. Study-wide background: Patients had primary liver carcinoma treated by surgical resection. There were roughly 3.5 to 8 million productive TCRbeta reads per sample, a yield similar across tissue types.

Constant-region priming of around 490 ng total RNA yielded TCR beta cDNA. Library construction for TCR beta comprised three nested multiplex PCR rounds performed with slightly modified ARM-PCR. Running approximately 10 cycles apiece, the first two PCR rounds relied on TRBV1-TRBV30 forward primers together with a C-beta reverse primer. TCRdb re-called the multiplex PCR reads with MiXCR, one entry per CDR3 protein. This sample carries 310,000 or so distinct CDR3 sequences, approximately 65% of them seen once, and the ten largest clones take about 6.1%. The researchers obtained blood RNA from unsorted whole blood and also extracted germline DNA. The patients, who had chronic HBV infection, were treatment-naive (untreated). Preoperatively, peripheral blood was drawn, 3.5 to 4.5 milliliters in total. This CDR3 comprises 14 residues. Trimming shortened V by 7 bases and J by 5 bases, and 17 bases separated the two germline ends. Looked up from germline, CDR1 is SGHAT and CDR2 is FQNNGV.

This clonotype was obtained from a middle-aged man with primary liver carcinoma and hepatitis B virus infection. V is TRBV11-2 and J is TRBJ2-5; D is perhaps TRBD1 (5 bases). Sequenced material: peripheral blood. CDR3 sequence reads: CASNPAQVGETQYF. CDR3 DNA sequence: TGTGCCAGCAACCCAGCACAGGTGGGGGAGACCCAGTACTTC.